The next 9 T cell receptor beta chains were all read from a single sample in a study of CD8 T cells in ankylosing spondylitis. Study outcomes and limitations: One TCR beta motif, made up of under ten highly homologous variants, appeared characteristic of ankylosing spondylitis blood.

Their specific antigens are unknown. In TCRdb, the 5' RACE reads were re-called with MiXCR into one record per CDR3 protein. The repertoire has about 460,000 distinct CDR3 sequences, roughly 5.3% of them found once; the top ten carry roughly 3.3%. Sequencing was done on a sample of blood, either unsorted or a sorted T cell fraction (not recorded which). Receptors were obtained from a male donor with ankylosing spondylitis.

There are many counts of this clonotype. The chain has TRBV6-2 or TRBV6-3 and TRBJ2-1; 7 nucleotides line up with TRBD1. The CDR3 is made up of 13 amino acids. The V and J ends lost 2 bases and 15 bases, in that order; junction bases with no gene match: 10. Per germline, CDR1 MNHEY and CDR2 SVGEGT. The CDR3 DNA follows: TGTGCCAGCAGTTACGTCGCTTCCCCAGGGGGGTTCTTC. It specifies CASSYVASPGGFF.

This clonotype was seen at least ten times. The V call is TRBV20-1, the J call TRBJ2-5; D possibly matches TRBD1 or TRBD2 (6 bases each). Germline values: CDR1 DFQATT, CDR2 SNEGSKA (reference sequence). The CDR3 is 13 amino acids. Trimming stripped 3 bases from V and 5 bases from J, with 13 bases between. CDR3 loop: CSASPGAAETQYF. The CDR3 nucleotides read TGCAGTGCTAGTCCGGGGGCTGCGGAGACCCAGTACTTC.

There are a few counts of this clonotype. The genes are TRBV20-1 and TRBJ2-3; D gene unclear. The germline CDR1 and CDR2 sequences are DFQATT and SNEGSKA (reference sequence). The germline V and J ends were trimmed by 6 bases and 0 bases, with 16 bases remaining between them. The CDR3 is 15 residues long. The CDR3 spells CSAAPQSFSTDTQYF. The CDR3 coding sequence is TGCAGTGCCGCTCCACAGAGTTTTAGCACAGATACGCAGTATTTT.

This clonotype appeared many times. The rearrangement uses TRBV11-3 and TRBJ2-5; tentatively, D is TRBD2 (6 bases). Germline V gene sequence: CDR1 SGHNT, CDR2 YENEEA. Trimming shortened V by 0 bases and J by 5 bases, and 10 bases separated the two germline ends. This CDR3 spans 14 amino acids. The CDR3 DNA reads TGTGCCAGCAGCTTAGACGGGAGAGGGGAGACCCAGTACTTC. Residues: CASSLDGRGETQYF.

This clonotype was found many times. The chain carries TRBV12-3 or TRBV12-4 and TRBJ2-7; no clear D. The CDR3 sequence is 15 residues long. V lost 9 bases and J 4 bases, leaving 22 bases between the germline ends. The CDR3 DNA sequence: TGTGCCAGTACCCGATCCGGGTCCCAATTTTACGAGCAGTACTTC. It codes for CASTRSGSQFYEQYF.

The table lists this clonotype with many counts. The gene calls are TRBV5-1 and TRBJ1-2; maybe TRBD1 (5 bases). Per germline, CDR1 SGHRS and CDR2 YFSETQ. V was shortened by 2 bases and J by 4 bases, with 9 bases between the two germline ends. The CDR3 sequence is 13 residues long. CDR3 bases: TGCGCCAGCAGCTTAGGGACGGCCTATGGCTACACCTTC. It is translated as CASSLGTAYGYTF.

This clonotype was picked up a small number of times. The rearrangement uses TRBV2 and TRBJ1-5; D gene ambiguous. The CDR3 has 14 residues. Trimming left V 5 bases short and J 0 bases short, with 8 bases between. Germline V gene sequence: CDR1 SNHLY, CDR2 FYNNEI. This CDR3 reads CASSIGYSNQPQHF. Here the CDR3 DNA reads TGTGCCAGCAGTATCGGGTATAGCAATCAGCCCCAGCATTTT.

This clonotype was seen only a few times. V gene TRBV20-1 combines with J gene TRBJ2-3; 7 positions agree with TRBD2. Trimming took 2 bases from V and 2 from J; bases not matched to a gene: 4. CDR3 length equals 14 residues. From germline, CDR1 is DFQATT and CDR2 SNEGSKA (reference sequence). This chain's CDR3 is CSARLADLTDTQYF. CDR3 sequence (DNA): TGCAGTGCTAGACTAGCGGACCTCACAGATACGCAGTATTTT.

In this sample, this clonotype turned up many times. The chain couples TRBV6-1 to TRBJ1-5; a possible D gene is TRBD1 (5 bases). CDR3 length: 15 residues. With 6 bases removed from V and 2 bases from J, the gap between germline ends came to 14 bases. Per the germline V gene, CDR1 is MNHNS and CDR2 is SASEGT. The CDR3 DNA sequence: TGTGCCAGCAGCCACCGCAGGGAAGGCAATCAGCCCCAGCATTTT. Protein sequence: CASSHRREGNQPQHF.